This T cell receptor (beta chain) was documented in a study of blood T cell repertoires in COVID-19. Generated by immunoSEQ multiplex PCR, the TCRdb table keeps only in-frame clones and is missing some. The sample contains tens of thousands of clones, roughly 89% of which appear only once. The CDR3 length is 14 residues. This clonotype was sampled from a human donor in a cohort sampled during active COVID-19. The sequenced material came from peripheral blood. J is TRBJ1-2 and V is TRBV21-1. TRBV21-1 is a listed pseudogene. For the CDR3, the DNA is TGTGCCAGCAGCAAAGTAACGGTGGTCTATGGCTACACCTTC. Amino acid sequence: CASSKVTVVYGYTF.